Described below is a single T cell receptor (beta chain) sequence and its context. Its antigen remains unknown. CD45RO-negative, CCR7-selected cells formed the naive CD8 fraction, which excluded terminally differentiated effector memory CD45RA+ cells. This sample was included in a study of shared clonotypes between healthy human individuals. Findings of the study overall: When naive CD4 clonotypes were compared across a few donors, 4% to 6.5% were shared. Clonotypes not shared had lower generation probabilities than those common to all four donors.

Trimming shortened V by 2 bases and J by 1 base, and 13 bases separated the two germline ends. This CDR3 has 15 amino acids. Per the germline V gene, CDR1 is SGDLS and CDR2 is YYNGEE. Sequenced by immunoSEQ multiplex PCR; TCRdb stores in-frame clones only, minus some. The table includes 2 million to 2.5 million clones, more than 85% detected once. The TCR comes from a man aged 18-30 years in good health. Some clones in this sample may be carry-over from other donors' samples. Sequencing was done on a sample of naive CD8+ T cells from PBMCs. The genes are TRBV9 and TRBJ2-7, with D tentatively TRBD1 (6 bases). CDR3 in DNA: TGTGCCAGCAGCGTTGGGGGACACGGGTCCTACGAGCAGTACTTC. Translated: CASSVGGHGSYEQYF.